These T cell receptor beta chains were read from a single sample in a study of OX40 agonist ivuxolimab in advanced cancers. Using immunoSEQ multiplex PCR, the repertoire was profiled, and TCRdb retains in-frame clones only, with some absent. Found here are approximately 57,000 clones, roughly 88% of them singletons; the top ten hold more than 9.5%. The specimen comprised CD4+ or CD8+ T cells sorted from blood, sampled in a trial of the OX40 agonist ivuxolimab. These receptors all come from an adult with an advanced solid tumor such as melanoma, head and neck, liver or kidney cancer. Both conserved end residues are part of each CDR3. The order of the fields is clone size, J gene, D gene, V gene, CDR3 protein, CDR3 DNA. The D gene is left open where the match is weak. Size is stated for part of the rows, as once, few or many counts, or as a class when the clone is expanded.

NA	TRBJ2-2	NA	TRBV28	CASSEEVRRGELFF	TGTGCCAGCAGTGAGGAGGTGAGGCGCGGGGAGCTGTTTTTT
NA	TRBJ2-7	TRBD2	TRBV16	CASSFNGRGGSYEQYF	TGTGCCAGCAGCTTCAATGGCCGGGGGGGTTCCTACGAGCAGTACTTC
once	TRBJ2-7	TRBD1	TRBV30	CAWSVLETGGALKQYF	TGTGCCTGGAGTGTATTGGAGACAGGGGGGGCCCTAAAGCAGTACTTC
NA	TRBJ2-3	TRBD2	TRBV27	CASSCPRASGPLSTDTQYF	TGTGCCAGCAGTTGCCCTCGGGCTAGCGGTCCCCTCAGCACAGATACGCAGTATTTT
NA	TRBJ2-4	NA	TRBV30	CAWSVLGVIQYF	TGTGCCTGGAGTGTATTAGGCGTCATTCAGTACTTC
once	TRBJ2-1	NA	TRBV7-3	CASSPGIEQFF	TGTGCCAGCAGCCCCGGTATTGAGCAGTTCTTC
NA	TRBJ2-7	NA	TRBV5-6	CASSLLAAYEQYF	TGTGCCAGCAGCTTGTTGGCAGCCTACGAGCAGTACTTC
few	TRBJ1-5	NA	TRBV6-5	CASSIRGDGPQHF	TGTGCCAGCAGTATCCGGGGTGACGGGCCCCAGCATTTT
NA	TRBJ1-2	NA	TRBV4-2	CASSQDWRGLNGYTF	TGTGCCAGCAGCCAAGATTGGCGGGGGCTAAATGGCTACACCTTC
NA	TRBJ2-7	TRBD1	TRBV18	CASSAPGQGIYEQYF	TGTGCCAGCTCAGCCCCGGGACAGGGCATCTACGAGCAGTACTTC
NA	TRBJ2-3	NA	TRBV2	CASIEGGTDTQYF	TGTGCCAGCATTGAGGGGGGCACAGATACGCAGTATTTT
NA	TRBJ2-3	TRBD2	TRBV4-1	CASSLSSGGPTDTQYF	TGCGCCAGCAGCCTATCTAGCGGGGGGCCCACAGATACGCAGTATTTT
NA	TRBJ1-2	TRBD1	TRBV27	CASSLTGTDLYGYTF	TGTGCCAGCAGTCTGACCGGGACAGACCTCTATGGCTACACCTTC
NA	TRBJ1-2	NA	TRBV11-2	CASSLGGTNYGYTF	TGTGCCAGCAGCTTAGGCGGCACGAACTATGGCTACACCTTC
NA	TRBJ1-1	NA	TRBV6-6	CASSKTSGATEAFF	TGTGCCAGCAGTAAAACTTCAGGGGCCACTGAAGCTTTCTTT
NA	TRBJ2-7	TRBD1	TRBV19	CATGDSPYEQYF	TGTGCCACCGGGGACAGTCCCTACGAGCAGTACTTC
NA	TRBJ2-6	NA	TRBV21-1	CASSKPDLLWFSGANVLTF	TGTGCCAGCAGCAAACCGGATCTCTTATGGTTCTCTGGGGCCAACGTCCTGACTTTC